The 9 T cell receptor beta chains below come from one sample, sequenced in a study of OX40 agonist ivuxolimab in advanced cancers. Sequencing was performed with immunoSEQ multiplex PCR; in TCRdb, only in-frame clones are kept and a portion is missing. This table has roughly 69,000 clones, 91% appearing once. Here the sequenced sample was CD4+ or CD8+ T cells sorted from blood, taken in a trial of the OX40 agonist ivuxolimab. The receptor set was obtained from an adult with an advanced solid tumor such as melanoma, head and neck, liver or kidney cancer.

The chain couples TRBV14 to TRBJ2-2; TRBD2 matches at 12 bases. Germline V gives CDR1 SGHDN, CDR2 FVKESK. The V segment lost 6 bases and the J segment 7 bases; nucleotides outside the gene matches: 9. CDR3 length equals 16 residues. The CDR3 bases are TGTGCCAGCAGTCAAAGACTAGCGGGAGATTTCGGGGAGCTGTTTTTT. Protein product: CASSQRLAGDFGELFF.

This chain joins TRBV5-4 and TRBJ2-6; a possible D gene is TRBD2 (6 bases). The CDR3 contains 19 residues. The V gene's germline CDR1 is SGHNT and CDR2 YYREEE (reference sequence). The ends were cut back, 0 bases at V and 0 bases at J, with 16 bases in the middle. CDR3 sequence reads: CASSLVGGLTSSGANVLTF. CDR3 bases: TGTGCCAGCAGCTTGGTTGGGGGACTTACATCCTCTGGGGCCAACGTCCTGACTTTC. The variable domain in full, completed from reference TRBV5-4 and TRBJ2-6, reads ETGVTQSPTHLIKTRGQQVTLRCSSQSGHNTVSWYQQALGQGPQFIFQYYREEENGRGNFPPRFSGLQFPNYSSELNVNALELDDSALYLCASSLVGGLTSSGANVLTFGAGSRLTVL.

The chain recombines TRBV27 with TRBJ1-1; D ambiguous. CDR3 length equals 13 residues. V gave up 3 bases and J gave up 5 bases, with 10 bases separating them. Germline-derived CDR1 and CDR2 are MNHEY and SMNVEV (reference sequence). The CDR3 sequence is CASSLMGGTEAFF. CDR3 coding DNA: TGTGCCAGCAGTTTGATGGGCGGGACTGAAGCTTTCTTT.

This clone was counted a few times. The chain links TRBV5-1 to TRBJ2-7, with TRBD1 identical over 7 bases. CDR1 and CDR2 (germline): SGHRS, YFSETQ. The CDR3 is 14 residues long. With 2 bases clipped from V and 5 bases from J, the junction kept 7 bases outside the gene matches. The CDR3 DNA reads as TGCGCCAGCAGCTTTATGACAGGGAGCAACGAGCAGTACTTC. Protein sequence: CASSFMTGSNEQYF.

This chain links TRBV6-5 with TRBJ2-3; TRBD2 agrees at 7 bases. V lost 5 bases and J lost 7; bases outside the gene matches: 3. The CDR3 loop spans 12 amino acids. Germline CDR1 and CDR2: MNHEY and SVGAGI. The CDR3 bases are TGTGCCAGCAGTCTGCGGGGGAATACGCAGTATTTT. It is translated as CASSLRGNTQYF.

The chain has TRBV7-9 and TRBJ2-5; TRBD1 agrees at 10 bases. The CDR3 runs 17 residues. Germline V lookup: CDR1 SEHNR, CDR2 FQNEAQ (reference sequence). Germline trimming cut 4 bases from V and 4 bases from J; bases unmatched to any gene: 12. CDR3 loop: CASSSKPDRGLAETQYF. CDR3 nucleotides: TGTGCCAGCAGCTCGAAGCCCGACAGGGGGCTCGCAGAGACCCAGTACTTC.

The CDR3 here is CASSKPTGGAGGYTF. DNA for the CDR3: TGTGCCAGCAGCAAGCCGACAGGGGGCGCGGGGGGCTACACCTTC. The V call is TRBV28, the J call TRBJ1-2, with 10 nucleotides matching TRBD1. Germline trimming cut 6 bases from V and 8 bases from J; bases unmatched to any gene: 12. The CDR3 is 15 residues long. Germline CDR1 reads MDHEN; CDR2 reads SYDVKM.

The CDR3 nucleotides read TGTGCCAGCAGCTTTTTATCCGGGGAGCTGTTTTTT. Residues: CASSFLSGELFF. The chain recombines TRBV7-2 with TRBJ2-2; D remains ambiguous. CDR1 is SGHTA, CDR2 FQGNSA, per germline. With 3 bases removed from V and 6 bases from J, the gap between germline ends came to 5 bases. This CDR3 spans 12 amino acids. Full variable domain (remainder filled in from reference TRBV7-2 and TRBJ2-2): GAGVSQSPSNKVTEKGKDVELRCDPISGHTALYWYRQSLGQGLEFLIYFQGNSAPDKSGLPSDRFSAERTGGSVSTLTIQRTQQEDSAVYLCASSFLSGELFFGEGSRLTVL.

The chain couples TRBV27 to TRBJ2-1; TRBD2 agrees at 12 bases. CDR1 and CDR2 (germline): MNHEY, SMNVEV (reference sequence). The trim removed 7 bases at V and 6 bases at J, leaving 4 bases unmatched. This CDR3 is 14 amino acids long. This chain's CDR3 is CASTGLAGRNEQFF. CDR3 DNA sequence: TGTGCCAGCACGGGACTAGCGGGCCGCAATGAGCAGTTCTTC.